This TCR beta chain was identified in a study of blood T cell repertoires in COVID-19. Turning to the study itself: The cDNA or gDNA used as material had been derived from T cells, B-cell-depleted T cells, or PBMCs.

This CDR3 is built from 13 residues. V was cut by 4 bases and J by 2 bases, with 8 bases left in between. Per the germline V gene, CDR1 is ENHRY and CDR2 is SYGVKD. Sequencing used immunoSEQ multiplex PCR; TCRdb keeps in-frame clones, though not all of them. The table lists approximately 220,000 clones, 65% to 90% of them singletons. Sequencing input: peripheral blood. The J gene is TRBJ1-2, the V gene TRBV10-3; no reliable D call. This receptor was taken from a man aged 45-65 years with acute or convalescent COVID-19. CDR3 protein: CAISGANNYGYTF. CDR3 DNA: TGTGCCATCAGTGGGGCAAACAACTATGGCTACACCTTC.